This passage covers 24 T cell receptor beta chains from one sample sequenced in a study of OX40 agonist ivuxolimab in advanced cancers. Profiling relied on immunoSEQ multiplex PCR, and the TCRdb table lists in-frame clones only, not all of them. The data hold almost 80,000 clones, with just under 85% observed a single time. The material was CD4+ or CD8+ T cells sorted from blood, obtained in a trial of the OX40 agonist ivuxolimab. Receptors originate from an adult with an advanced solid tumor such as melanoma, head and neck, liver or kidney cancer.

This chain links TRBV5-6 with TRBJ1-6; D may be TRBD1 (6 bases). Germline assignment: CDR1 SGHDT and CDR2 YYEEEE. Trimming removed 3 bases from V and 8 bases from J, with 12 bases in between. The length of the CDR3 is 14 residues. CDR3 bases: TGTGCCAGCAGCTCCCGGGACACATATTCACCCCTCCACTTT. Residues: CASSSRDTYSPLHF.

The chain joins TRBV5-3 to TRBJ2-3; 7 bases are a match to TRBD2. TRBV5-3 carries the ORF label, with uncertain function. This CDR3 contains 15 residues. Unmatched junction bases numbered 2, after V lost 0 bases and J lost 1 base. CDR3 region: CARSLGGSCTDTQYF. The CDR3 DNA follows: TGTGCCAGAAGCTTGGGCGGGAGTTGCACAGATACGCAGTATTTT.

J is TRBJ1-5 and V is TRBV19, with 7 bases fitting TRBD1. The CDR3 has 15 amino acids. Germline trimming cut 6 bases from V and 2 bases from J; bases unmatched to any gene: 7. CDR1 and CDR2 from the germline V gene are LNHDA and SQIVND (reference sequence). Here the CDR3 reads CASSADRVGNQPQHF. DNA for the CDR3: TGTGCCAGTAGCGCTGACAGGGTGGGCAATCAGCCCCAGCATTTT.

The chain employs TRBV2 and TRBJ1-2; no reliable D call. V was clipped by 4 bases and J by 2 bases, with 5 bases between them. This CDR3 has 12 residues. The V gene's germline CDR1 is SNHLY and CDR2 FYNNEI. The CDR3 loop is CASSGGNYGYTF. CDR3 sequence (DNA): TGTGCCAGCAGTGGCGGGAACTATGGCTACACCTTC.

The chain joins TRBV19 to TRBJ2-2; D ambiguous. The germline gives CDR1 LNHDA, CDR2 SQIVND (reference sequence). This CDR3 spans 15 amino acids. V was cut by 3 bases and J by 4 bases, with 12 bases left in between. The DNA of the CDR3 is TGTGCCAGTAGTATTTGGCGATCGAGCACCGGGGAGCTGTTTTTT. The encoded protein is CASSIWRSSTGELFF.

This clone has a handful of counts. V gene TRBV30 combines with J gene TRBJ1-1; D not certain. Trimming stripped 1 base from V and 1 base from J, with 7 bases between. Germline loops: CDR1 GTSNPN, CDR2 SVGIG (reference sequence). The CDR3 extends over 13 amino acids. CDR3 nucleotide sequence: TGTGCCTGGAGTGGTTCATCGAACACTGAAGCTTTCTTT. Protein: CAWSGSSNTEAFF.

This rearrangement joins TRBV5-1 to TRBJ1-1; possible D gene TRBD1, 6 bases. This CDR3 has 15 residues. Germline CDR1 is SGHRS and CDR2 is YFSETQ. Trimming took 5 bases from V and 4 from J, leaving 18 bases between them. CDR3 bases: TGCGCCAGCAGTTATGAACAGGGAATAAGCACTGAAGCTTTCTTT. This encodes CASSYEQGISTEAFF.

This clone was counted a single time. V and J are TRBV7-2 and TRBJ2-2; no definite D call. The germline V gene encodes CDR1 SGHTA and CDR2 FQGNSA. Trimming cost V 1 base and J 10 bases, with 10 bases left between them. This CDR3 spans 13 amino acids. CDR3 in DNA: TGTGCCAGCAGCTTAGGCGACGTGCAGGAGCTGTTTTTT. Translated: CASSLGDVQELFF.

A few counts support this clone. The chain links TRBV2 to TRBJ1-5, with D perhaps matching TRBD1 (5 bases). The CDR3 sequence is 17 residues long. The V gene lost 8 bases and the J gene lost 1 base, with 21 bases spanning the gap. CDR1 and CDR2 (germline): SNHLY, FYNNEI. The DNA for the CDR3 is TGTGCCAGCCCACGGGCCACCCAACAGGAGAGCAATCAGCCCCAGCATTTT. Its protein is CASPRATQQESNQPQHF.

The chain has TRBV6-4 and TRBJ1-1; D unresolved. Germline values: CDR1 MRHNA, CDR2 SNTAGT. The V end lost 0 bases, the J end lost 4 bases, and 15 bases lay between the germline ends. The CDR3 sequence is 16 residues long. The CDR3 sequence: CASSDSIRTGSTEAFF. The CDR3 DNA reads as TGTGCCAGCAGTGACTCGATCAGGACGGGGTCCACTGAAGCTTTCTTT.

The chain recombines TRBV27 with TRBJ2-7, with 12 bases lining up with TRBD2. There are 15 residues in the CDR3. The J segment lost 1 base and the V segment lost 6 bases, leaving 4 bases of the junction unmatched. CDR1 and CDR2 (germline): MNHEY, SMNVEV (reference sequence). In DNA, the CDR3 is TGTGCCAGCAGCAGACTAGCGGGAGAATCCTACGAGCAGTACTTC. As protein: CASSRLAGESYEQYF.

The chain joins TRBV5-1 to TRBJ2-3; D may be TRBD1 (6 bases). Per germline, CDR1 SGHRS and CDR2 YFSETQ. This CDR3 region has 16 residues. V was clipped by 4 bases and J by 2 bases, with 17 bases between them. The CDR3 spells CASSPGQGSPTDTQYF. DNA for the CDR3: TGCGCCAGCAGCCCGGGGCAGGGGTCCCCCACAGATACGCAGTATTTT. Complete variable domain (other parts from reference TRBV5-1 and TRBJ2-3): KAGVTQTPRYLIKTRGQQVTLSCSPISGHRSVSWYQQTPGQGLQFLFEYFSETQRNKGNFPGRFSGRQFSNSRSEMNVSTLELGDSALYLCASSPGQGSPTDTQYFGPGTRLTVL.

The chain carries TRBV5-1 and TRBJ2-2; 8 nucleotides match TRBD1. The CDR3 runs 14 residues. Germline V lookup: CDR1 SGHRS, CDR2 YFSETQ. J lost 3 bases, V lost 4 bases, and 2 bases had no gene match. CDR3 residues: CASSVTGDTGELFF. The CDR3 DNA reads as TGCGCCAGCAGCGTGACAGGGGACACCGGGGAGCTGTTTTTT. Full variable domain (remainder filled in from reference TRBV5-1 and TRBJ2-2): KAGVTQTPRYLIKTRGQQVTLSCSPISGHRSVSWYQQTPGQGLQFLFEYFSETQRNKGNFPGRFSGRQFSNSRSEMNVSTLELGDSALYLCASSVTGDTGELFFGEGSRLTVL.

J is TRBJ1-5 and V is TRBV6-6; D gene unclear. Between the trimmed V and J ends, which lost 3 bases and 2 bases, there was a span of 11 bases. The CDR3 has 15 amino acids. Germline V gene data show CDR1 as MNHNY and CDR2 as SVGAGI (reference sequence). DNA for the CDR3: TGTGCCAGCAGTTATTGGGAAGGCGGCAATCAGCCCCAGCATTTT. Translating gives CASSYWEGGNQPQHF.

The J gene is TRBJ1-2, the V gene TRBV6-6; TRBD1 might be the D (5 bases). The CDR3 extends over 16 amino acids. The germline V and J ends were trimmed by 6 bases and 8 bases, with 25 bases remaining between them. Germline loops: CDR1 MNHNY, CDR2 SVGAGI (reference sequence). The CDR3 here is CASRIGTDRPLGGYTF. Here the CDR3 DNA reads TGTGCCAGCAGGATAGGGACTGACAGACCCTTGGGCGGCTACACCTTC.

The chain couples TRBV14 to TRBJ1-6; possible D gene TRBD1, 5 bases. From germline, CDR1 is SGHDN and CDR2 FVKESK. V lost 3 bases to trimming and J lost 6 bases, with 9 bases between them. The length of the CDR3 is 14 residues. CDR3 in amino acids: CASSQERGNSPLHF. The CDR3 nucleotides read TGTGCCAGCAGCCAGGAAAGGGGTAATTCACCCCTCCACTTT.

V usage is TRBV18 and J usage is TRBJ1-2, with TRBD1 as a possible D gene (5 bases). Trimming took off 3 bases at V and 4 bases at J, with 15 bases between the two ends. CDR3 length: 15 residues. Per germline, CDR1 KGHSH and CDR2 LQKENI. CDR3: CASSPGLSVLYGYTF. The DNA of the CDR3 is TGTGCCAGCTCACCGGGACTATCTGTCCTCTATGGCTACACCTTC.

This chain joins TRBV2 and TRBJ1-1; TRBD1 is a possible D gene (5 bases). The CDR3 runs to 15 residues. The germline V gene has CDR1 SNHLY and CDR2 FYNNEI. V lost 6 bases to trimming and J lost 1 base, with 15 bases between them. The CDR3 DNA reads as TGTGCCAGCAGCCGGGGCCCGGTGGGGAACACTGAAGCTTTCTTT. It encodes CASSRGPVGNTEAFF.

This chain uses TRBV6-5 with TRBJ2-7, with TRBD1 matching 7 bases. CDR1 is MNHEY, CDR2 SVGAGI, per germline. The CDR3 contains 14 residues. V was clipped by 2 bases and J by 6 bases; unmatched bases: 7. The CDR3 DNA is TGTGCCAGCAGTTACGGGGCAGGGGGTGGCGAGCAGTACTTC. This translates into CASSYGAGGGEQYF.

The chain has TRBV28 and TRBJ2-6; TRBD1 aligns across 8 bases. Germline assignment: CDR1 MDHEN and CDR2 SYDVKM. Trimming removed 5 bases from V and 4 bases from J; junction bases left unmatched: 7. This CDR3 is built from 16 residues. This CDR3 reads CASSPWTGSGANVLTF. DNA for the CDR3: TGTGCCAGCAGTCCCTGGACAGGGTCCGGGGCCAACGTCCTGACTTTC.

The gene calls are TRBV9 and TRBJ2-1; 14 positions agree with TRBD2. Trimming cost V 4 bases and J 6 bases; bases outside gene matches: 6. CDR3 length equals 16 residues. Germline CDR1 and CDR2: SGDLS and YYNGEE. In nucleotides, the CDR3 is TGTGCCAGCAGCTTTGGGACTAGCGGGAGAAGCAATGAGCAGTTCTTC. Amino acid sequence: CASSFGTSGRSNEQFF.

This chain joins TRBV15 and TRBJ2-7; 9 bases fit TRBD2. CDR1 LNHNV and CDR2 YYDKDF come from the germline V gene (reference sequence). The ends lost 1 base at V and 3 bases at J; junction bases unmatched: 4. The CDR3 sequence is 15 residues long. The CDR3 loop reads CATSRVTSGHYEQYF. The CDR3 region has the DNA TGTGCCACCAGCAGAGTTACTAGCGGGCACTACGAGCAGTACTTC.

The chain combines TRBV7-9 with TRBJ2-7, with D unresolved. Germline V CDR1 and CDR2: SEHNR, FQNEAQ (reference sequence). V was shortened by 5 bases and J by 2 bases, with 10 bases between the two germline ends. The length of the CDR3 is 13 residues. CDR3 residues: CASSPGVTYEQYF. The DNA of the CDR3 is TGTGCCAGCAGCCCGGGCGTGACCTACGAGCAGTACTTC.

V and J are TRBV15 and TRBJ1-1; D ambiguous. The CDR3 sequence is 13 residues long. The germline gives CDR1 LNHNV, CDR2 YYDKDF (reference sequence). V was pared by 5 bases and J by 3 bases, with 10 bases between. The CDR3 is CATSPRLDTEAFF. The CDR3 region has the DNA TGTGCCACCAGCCCCAGGTTAGACACTGAAGCTTTCTTT.